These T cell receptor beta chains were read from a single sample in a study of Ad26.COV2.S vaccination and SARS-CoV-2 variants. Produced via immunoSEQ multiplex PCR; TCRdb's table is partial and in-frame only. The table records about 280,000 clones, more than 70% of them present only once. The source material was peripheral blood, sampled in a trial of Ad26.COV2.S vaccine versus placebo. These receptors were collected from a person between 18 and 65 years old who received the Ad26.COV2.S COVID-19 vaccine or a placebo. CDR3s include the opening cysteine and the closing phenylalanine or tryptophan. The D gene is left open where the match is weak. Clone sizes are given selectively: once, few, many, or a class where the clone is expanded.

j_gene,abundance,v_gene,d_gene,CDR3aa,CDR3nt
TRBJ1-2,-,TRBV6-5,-,CASSYSKQGSEGYTF,TGTGCCAGCAGTTACTCGAAACAGGGCTCGGAGGGCTACACCTTC
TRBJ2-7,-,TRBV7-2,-,CASSLGGSSSYEQYF,TGTGCCAGCAGCTTAGGAGGTTCCAGCTCCTACGAGCAGTACTTC
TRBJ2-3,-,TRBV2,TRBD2,CASRPPEGSGSTDTQYF,TGTGCCAGCAGGCCCCCGGAGGGTAGCGGGAGCACAGATACGCAGTATTTT
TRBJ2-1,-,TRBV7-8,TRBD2,CASSLATSGMYNEQFF,TGTGCCAGCAGCTTAGCGACTAGCGGGATGTACAATGAGCAGTTCTTC
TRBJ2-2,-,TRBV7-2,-,CASSLSLRGTGELFF,TGTGCCAGCAGCTTAAGCCTACGTGGCACCGGGGAGCTGTTTTTT
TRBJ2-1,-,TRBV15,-,CATSLTSTGNEQFF,TGTGCCACCAGCTTAACTTCAACTGGCAATGAGCAGTTCTTC
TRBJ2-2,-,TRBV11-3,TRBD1,CASSSGTGGGGELFF,TGTGCCAGCAGCTCCGGGACAGGGGGCGGCGGGGAGCTGTTTTTT
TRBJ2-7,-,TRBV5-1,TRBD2,CASSQRTSGPGYEQYF,TGCGCCAGCAGCCAACGGACTAGCGGACCCGGGTACGAGCAGTACTTC
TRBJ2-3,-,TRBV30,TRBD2,CAWSVSRTSGRTDTQYF,TGTGCCTGGAGTGTATCCCGGACTAGCGGGCGCACAGATACGCAGTATTTT
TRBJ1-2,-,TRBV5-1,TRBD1,CASSLGVTGFGYTF,TGCGCCAGCAGCTTGGGGGTGACAGGGTTTGGCTACACCTTC
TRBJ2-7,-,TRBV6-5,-,CASTSGMFYEQYF,TGTGCCAGCACCAGCGGAATGTTCTACGAGCAATACTTC
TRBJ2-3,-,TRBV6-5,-,CASSYRFAADTQYF,TGTGCCAGCAGTTACCGCTTCGCGGCAGATACGCAGTATTTT
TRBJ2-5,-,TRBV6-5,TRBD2,CASSYSSGRGEETQYF,TGTGCCAGCAGTTACTCGAGCGGGAGAGGTGAGGAGACCCAGTACTTC
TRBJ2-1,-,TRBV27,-,CASSLDLYNEQFF,TGTGCCAGCAGTTTGGACTTATACAATGAGCAGTTCTTC
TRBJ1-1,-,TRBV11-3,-,CASSLGRMNTEAFF,TGTGCCAGCAGCTTAGGACGGATGAACACTGAAGCTTTCTTT
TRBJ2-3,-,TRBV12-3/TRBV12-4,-,CAARRGRYDTQYF,TGTGCCGCTCGCCGGGGGAGGTACGATACGCAGTATTTT
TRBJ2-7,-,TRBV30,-,CAWSSGRGRGEQYF,TGTGCCTGGAGCTCGGGCAGGGGAAGGGGCGAGCAGTACTTC
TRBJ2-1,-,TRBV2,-,CASTPGVEQFF,TGTGCCAGCACTCCTGGAGTTGAGCAGTTCTTC
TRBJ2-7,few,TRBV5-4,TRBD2,CASSLGTTSSYEQYF,TGTGCCAGCAGCCTCGGGACTACCAGCTCCTACGAGCAGTACTTC
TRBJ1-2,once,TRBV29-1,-,CSVEGDGYTF,TGCAGCGTTGAGGGGGATGGCTACACCTTC
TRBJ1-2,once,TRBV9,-,CASSKLLSQGNYGYTF,TGTGCCAGCAGCAAATTACTAAGTCAGGGGAACTATGGCTACACCTTC
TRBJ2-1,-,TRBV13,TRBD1,CASSPDRNNEQFF,TGTGCCAGCAGCCCGGACAGGAACAATGAGCAGTTCTTC
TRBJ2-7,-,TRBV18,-,CASSRIGDSSYEQYF,TGTGCCAGCTCTCGGATTGGGGACTCTTCCTACGAGCAGTACTTC
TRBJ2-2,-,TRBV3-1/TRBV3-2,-,CASSGGGELFF,TGTGCCAGCTCAGGCGGCGGGGAGCTGTTTTTT
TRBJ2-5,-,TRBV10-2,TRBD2,CASSLAGNQETQYF,TGCGCCAGCAGCTTAGCGGGGAACCAAGAGACCCAGTACTTC
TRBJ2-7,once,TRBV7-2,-,CASSLAPGRSSYEQYF,TGTGCCAGCAGCTTAGCACCAGGGAGGAGCTCCTACGAGCAGTACTTC
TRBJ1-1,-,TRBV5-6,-,CASSQTGINTEAFF,TGTGCCAGCAGCCAGACAGGAATCAACACTGAAGCTTTCTTT
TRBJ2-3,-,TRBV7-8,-,CASSLEVGTTDTQYF,TGTGCCAGCAGCTTGGAAGTGGGGACCACAGATACGCAGTATTTT
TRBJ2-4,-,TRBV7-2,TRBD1,CASSYKGQGAINIQYF,TGTGCCAGCAGTTATAAAGGACAGGGGGCTATAAACATTCAGTACTTC
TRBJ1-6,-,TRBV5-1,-,CASSLVAFTSPLHF,TGCGCCAGCAGCTTGGTGGCCTTTACTTCACCCCTCCACTTT
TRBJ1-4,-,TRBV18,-,CASSRGTDPTNEKLFF,TGTGCCAGCTCAAGAGGGACGGACCCAACTAATGAAAAACTGTTTTTT
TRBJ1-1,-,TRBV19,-,CASSTPRGTEAFF,TGTGCCAGTAGTACCCCTAGAGGAACTGAAGCTTTCTTT
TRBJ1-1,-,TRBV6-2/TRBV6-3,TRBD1,CASSYVGGRGTEAFF,TGTGCCAGCAGTTACGTAGGGGGCAGGGGAACTGAAGCTTTCTTT
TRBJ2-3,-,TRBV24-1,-,CATSGSTDTQYF,TGTGCCACCAGTGGAAGCACAGATACGCAGTATTTT
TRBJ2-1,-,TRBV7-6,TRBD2,CASSPGGSRRESYNEQFF,TGTGCCAGCAGCCCGGGGGGTTCGAGGAGGGAATCCTACAATGAGCAGTTCTTC
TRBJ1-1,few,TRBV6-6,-,CASSHRAEAFF,TGTGCCAGCAGTCACAGGGCTGAAGCTTTCTTT
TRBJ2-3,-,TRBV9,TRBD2,CASSVVTSGTADTQYF,TGTGCCAGCAGCGTAGTGACTAGCGGGACGGCAGATACGCAGTATTTT
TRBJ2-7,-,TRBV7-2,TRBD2,CASSSGTSGFNEQYF,TGTGCCAGCAGCTCGGGGACTAGCGGGTTCAACGAGCAGTACTTC
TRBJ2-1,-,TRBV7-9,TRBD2,CASSLASGGLLTYNEQFF,TGTGCCAGCAGCTTAGCTAGCGGGGGCCTCCTAACGTACAATGAGCAGTTCTTC
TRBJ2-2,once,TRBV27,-,CASRSRGFDTGELFF,TGTGCCAGCAGGTCAAGGGGGTTCGACACCGGGGAGCTGTTTTTT
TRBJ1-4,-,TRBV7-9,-,CASSPVANEKLFF,TGTGCCAGCAGCCCAGTAGCGAATGAAAAACTGTTTTTT
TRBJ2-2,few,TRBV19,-,CASSIWAGELFF,TGTGCCAGTAGTATTTGGGCCGGGGAGCTGTTTTTT
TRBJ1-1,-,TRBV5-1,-,CASRMRDGEAFF,TGCGCCAGCAGAATGAGGGACGGAGAAGCTTTCTTT
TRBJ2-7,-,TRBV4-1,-,CASSQEAAVLYEQYF,TGCGCCAGCAGCCAAGAGGCAGCGGTCCTTTACGAGCAGTACTTC
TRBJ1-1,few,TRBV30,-,CAWSVWGNTEAFF,TGTGCCTGGAGTGTATGGGGAAACACTGAAGCTTTCTTT
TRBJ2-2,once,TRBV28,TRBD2,CASSSPAGGTGELFF,TGTGCCAGCAGTTCCCCGGCGGGGGGCACCGGGGAGCTGTTTTTT
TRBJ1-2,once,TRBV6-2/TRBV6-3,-,CASSYSRNYGYTF,TGTGCCAGCAGTTACTCAAGGAACTATGGCTACACCTTC
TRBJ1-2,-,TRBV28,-,CASSPPRGGYTF,TGTGCCAGCAGCCCTCCCCGAGGTGGCTACACCTTC
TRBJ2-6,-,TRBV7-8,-,CASRRFRARESGANVLTF,TGTGCCAGCAGGCGATTCAGGGCTAGAGAGTCTGGGGCCAACGTCCTGACTTTC
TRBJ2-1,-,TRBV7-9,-,CASSLREALDEQFF,TGTGCCAGCAGCTTAAGAGAGGCGCTTGATGAGCAGTTCTTC
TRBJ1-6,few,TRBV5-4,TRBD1,CASSPAGQGNSPLHF,TGTGCCAGCAGCCCCGCCGGACAGGGAAATTCACCCCTCCACTTT
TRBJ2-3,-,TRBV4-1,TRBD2,CASSQGGGRYTDTQYF,TGCGCCAGCAGCCAAGGCGGCGGGAGGTACACAGATACGCAGTATTTT